This T cell receptor beta chain was found in a study of T cells in Graves' hyperthyroidism and ophthalmopathy. The CDR3 runs to 12 residues. V lost 2 bases to trimming and J lost 6 bases, with 7 bases between them. Germline-derived CDR1 and CDR2 are SGHVS and FQNEAQ. This clonotype has a count of ten or more. Each 10 ml fresh peripheral blood draw supplied the PBMCs. RNA transcripts yielded amplified TCR beta CDR3 regions. The HTBI set primed first-round TCR CDR3 RT-PCR. TCRdb ran MiXCR on the multiplex PCR reads and lists one entry per CDR3 protein. In the table there are 400,000 to 500,000 distinct CDR3 sequences, approximately 15% of which are singletons.

The clonotype was recovered from a woman aged 18-30 years with Graves' hyperthyroidism. The chain has TRBV7-8 and TRBJ1-1, with D possibly being TRBD1 (5 bases). Sample: blood. The CDR3 region has the DNA TGTGCCAGCAGCTTACAGGGCCCTGAAGCTTTCTTT. Residues: CASSLQGPEAFF.